This T cell receptor (beta chain) was documented in a study of patients and donors after allogeneic stem cell transplantation. TCRdb re-called the RT-PCR reads through MiXCR, storing one row per CDR3 protein. This sample has fewer than 500,000 distinct CDR3 sequences, with roughly 16% found just once. This clonotype was picked up a small number of times. Sequencing was performed on blood, either unsorted or a sorted T cell fraction (not recorded which). The receptor was derived from a human donor who was either an allogeneic HSCT recipient or a stem cell or donor lymphocyte infusion donor (not recorded which). It is not recorded whose cells these are; they may come from a transplant donor.

CDR3: CASSSQTYGYTF. The CDR3 DNA reads TGTGCCAGCAGTTCCCAGACATATGGCTACACCTTC. This chain uses TRBV6-6 with TRBJ1-2; unclear D gene. The CDR3 length is 12 residues. CDR1 MNHNY and CDR2 SVGAGI come from the germline V gene (reference sequence). With 4 bases removed from V and 5 bases from J, the gap between germline ends came to 8 bases.